Listed here is a single T cell receptor beta chain. Its antigen target is currently unknown. Base qualities were left out, and no much larger clone turns up one base away. This specimen comes from a study of cytomegalovirus exposure and HLA in healthy donors (TCRdb year 2017). About the full investigation: According to an earlier analysis of a few hundred of the donors, roughly 180 million T cells yielded over 90 million unique TCR beta sequences and more than 250 Gb of sequence data. Roughly 320 gigabases of sequencing data and around 80 million unique TCR sequences made up an early release that covered 640 HLA-typed donors. The genetic ancestry cluster associated with self-reported Caucasian donors included over 65% of the 300 to 400 genotyped donors. The study aimed to test whether signatures of past pathogen exposure could be identified by cataloging public T cell receptors. The T cell repertoires of around 730 subjects were profiled by immunosequencing and related to cytomegalovirus serostatus. Along with the approximately 620-subject first cohort, a separate validation cohort of more than 90 different subjects was used. High-throughput TCR immunosequencing, statistical association of individual TCRs with disease status, and machine learning were combined to predict cytomegalovirus infection status. To study patterns of TCR occurrence, a later analysis re-analyzed previously published TCR beta repertoires from 700 or so donors and added high-resolution HLA genotyping. Rather than using new phenotypic data, the later analysis identified candidate immune exposures from TCR beta sequences and from how often those sequences occurred across donors. An earlier analysis of 587 of the donors applied high-throughput TCR beta sequencing to assess whether each TCR beta V gene segment acted as functional or pseudogenic. Donor age, sex, ethnicity and CMV serostatus were compiled together with the repertoire data. A later genetic analysis took genome-wide SNP genotypes for about three fifths of the roughly 700 donors and used that subset as a discovery cohort. All discovery cohort repertoires had been generated using a single sequencing platform. HLA typing included class I and class II loci at four-digit resolution. The number of donors typed differed by locus, with roughly 620-630 for A, B, C, DRB1 and DQB1, 522 for DQA1, nearly 610 for DPA1, and 450 to 480 for DPB1. Four or five DR-DQ haplotypes were handled as single units for association and clustering because linkage in the cohort was strong. On average, roughly 200,000 unique TCR beta nucleotide sequences were sequenced per donor among about 400 genotyped donors of the cohort, with around 19% of those sequences being non-productive. The investigation overall reported the following: HLA typing was unavailable for some donors at each locus, so association tests used only the typed subset. Most TCR sequences were observed very rarely across donors, whereas some public TCRs were present in many individuals. According to a later analysis, TCR association rates differed among HLA loci, with DRB1 alleles showing the most associated TCRs and HLA-C alleles showing the fewest. About 15 rarely observed V segments, including chromosome 9 orphons, were excluded from the earlier analysis of some 590 of the donors because counts were too low. Cytomegalovirus status was reported to be diagnosed by the classifier with high specificity and sensitivity in both the original and validation cohorts. The authors suggested that the approach could potentially be extended to other disease states and immunological phenotypes. The presence/absence analyses assumed that sequencing depth was roughly uniform across donors, and that assumption may not be true. A further reported finding was that TCR beta sequences accurately predicted the HLA-A and HLA-B alleles for most subjects in the first cohort. The study gave a list of 150 to 200 TCR beta chains associated with cytomegalovirus. Some IMGT-functional V segments, including TRBV6-2 and TRBV6-3, could not be told apart with the 87-base-pair reads, so those segments were excluded. In a later analysis, HLA-associated TCR beta chains showed more clonal expansion and lower generation probabilities than non-associated chains that were equally common. A later analysis found that most CMV-associated TCR beta chains appeared HLA-restricted, with HLA associations seemingly driven largely by CMV exposure. According to a later genetic analysis, donors in an Asian-associated ancestry cluster had fewer N-insertions in productive TCRs than the approximately 700-donor mean. A group of highly shared sequence variants was considered likely to be a technical artifact of the sequencing pipeline. In a later genetic analysis, a missense DCLRE1C variant was associated with V-gene and J-gene trimming of TCR beta chains, and the association was replicated in an independent cohort. A later analysis reported that several top co-occurrence clusters appeared linked to parvovirus B19, influenza, CMV and Epstein-Barr virus. In an earlier analysis of around 500 of the donors, most TCR beta V segments appeared in productive rearrangements about 87% or about 30% of the time, broadly matching IMGT annotations. In vitro tests confirmed that a few of the cytomegalovirus-associated TCR beta chains recognize cytomegalovirus antigens. A later analysis associated about 17,000 TCR beta sequences with specific HLA alleles at a false discovery rate of 0.05. The only immune exposure information available for the cohort was CMV serostatus. Assigning TCR associations to individual alleles was difficult when HLA alleles, especially DR and DQ, strongly co-occurred. Correlated functional status among segregating V segments might be attributable to linkage disequilibrium, but an unknown experimental factor could not be ruled out. In this cohort, only TCR beta chains were sequenced, and detectable features were limited by the absence of alpha or paired-chain data.

The germline V gene (reference sequence) gives CDR1 as SEHNR and CDR2 as FQNEAQ. Trimming at the junction amounts to 1 base on V and 8 bases on J, and the germline ends lie 21 bases apart. The CDR3 goes from the cysteine to the phenylalanine over 17 residues. The only DNA kept is the CDR3, 51 bases in frame from the first base. The cohort comprised 670 or so healthy bone marrow donors. Cohort members were all nominally healthy when sampled, although unrecorded immune exposures were likely present. The donor tested CMV seropositive, placing the donor among the 289 seropositive members of the cohort. A peripheral blood sample was collected from each donor, and TCR beta sequencing was performed on peripheral blood mononuclear cells. Genomic DNA was extracted from the blood cell samples with the Qiagen DNeasy Blood Extraction Kit. Libraries were constructed by the immunoSEQ multiplex PCR assay. A mixture of 60 forward primers for TCR Vbeta segments and 13 reverse primers for TCR Jbeta segments was used in the multiplex PCR. The CDR3 region of rearranged TCR beta genes was amplified from genomic DNA with a multiplex PCR assay. Amplified TCR beta libraries were sequenced as 87-base-pair reads on the Illumina HiSeq System. The published analysis was carried out like this. In a later analysis, about 80 million unique TCR beta chains were counted across the approximately 640 repertoires, and roughly 9.9 million of these chains were shared by at least two donors. Raw reads were error-corrected and collapsed into unique sequences by a nearest-neighbor algorithm in which closely related sequences were merged to remove PCR and sequencing errors. CDR3 sequences were aligned to IMGT reference sequences to assign V, D and J gene segments. For a sequence to be retained, a match of at least six nucleotides to both a V gene segment and a J gene segment was required. Rearrangements were called productive when the CDR3 lacked stop codons and stayed in frame with V and J; all others were non-productive. Following IMGT convention, CDR3 was defined as the stretch from the second conserved V-encoded cysteine to the conserved J-encoded phenylalanine. The earlier analysis of 587 of the donors excluded sequences that lacked an unambiguous match to a single V gene segment. In an earlier analysis of some 590 of the donors, V segments were called functional above 56.7% productive rearrangements and were called segregating when the between-donor standard deviation exceeded 5%. A statistical classification framework was developed to diagnose cytomegalovirus status using the catalog of TCR beta chain sequences. In a later analysis, V and J genes were assigned by comparing TCR nucleotide sequences against IMGT/GENE-DB human TR gene sequences. The TCRdist pipeline was used in a later analysis to assign CDR3 sequences and most-parsimonious VDJ recombination scenarios. In a later analysis, every TCR beta chain was defined by the combination of its CDR3 amino acid sequence and its V-gene family, and reads without a unique V-gene family were dropped. In a later analysis, around 600 highly shared, low-generation-probability nucleotide sequences were removed to address suspected cross-contamination and a sequencing artifact. In a later analysis, a clonal expansion index was calculated for each public chain from normalized within-repertoire ranks of inferred template counts. A later analysis computed generation probabilities with a VDJ recombination model fitted to out-of-frame rearrangements, and checked the results against IGoR. A later analysis scored TCR-TCR, TCR-HLA and TCR-CMV co-occurrence with hypergeometric tests, applying a repertoire-size bias correction to TCR pairs. A later analysis estimated false discovery rates by permuting HLA or CMV assignments 20 times. In a later analysis, co-occurring TCRs were grouped using DBSCAN, and TCRdist sequence similarity was added for clustering within HLA-allele-positive subsets. Co-occurrence clustering excluded repertoires with fewer than 30,000 or more than 120,000 public chains, plus five with anomalous nucleotide sharing. In TCRdb, the immuneACCESS table is reduced to in-frame sequences with V and J assigned. These tables do not hold every clone; where another copy was compared, an unresolved V gene accounts for under half, and the others remain unexplained. The DNA was the basis for D and trimming; V, J and clone size are from that table. This sample holds 150,000 to 200,000 clones; 70% to 80% were observed only once. The leading ten clones occupy around 1.9% of the sample.

The TCR was taken from a woman aged 30 to 39 in good health and CMV-seropositive. The sequenced sample was PBMCs. In this chain, TRBV7-9 is recombined with TRBJ2-1; the D gene is not confidently resolved. The CDR3 protein: CASSLEFRWQAMDEQFF. In nucleotide form, the sequence is TGTGCCAGCAGCTTAGAGTTCCGCTGGCAGGCTATGGATGAGCAGTTCTTC. The CDR3, completed at both ends by the reference TRBV7-9 and TRBJ2-1 genes, gives the full variable domain DTGVSQNPRHKITKRGQNVTFRCDPISEHNRLYWYRQTLGQGPEFLTYFQNEAQLEKSRLLSDRFSAERPKGSFSTLEIQRTEQGDSAMYLCASSLEFRWQAMDEQFFGPGTRLTVL.